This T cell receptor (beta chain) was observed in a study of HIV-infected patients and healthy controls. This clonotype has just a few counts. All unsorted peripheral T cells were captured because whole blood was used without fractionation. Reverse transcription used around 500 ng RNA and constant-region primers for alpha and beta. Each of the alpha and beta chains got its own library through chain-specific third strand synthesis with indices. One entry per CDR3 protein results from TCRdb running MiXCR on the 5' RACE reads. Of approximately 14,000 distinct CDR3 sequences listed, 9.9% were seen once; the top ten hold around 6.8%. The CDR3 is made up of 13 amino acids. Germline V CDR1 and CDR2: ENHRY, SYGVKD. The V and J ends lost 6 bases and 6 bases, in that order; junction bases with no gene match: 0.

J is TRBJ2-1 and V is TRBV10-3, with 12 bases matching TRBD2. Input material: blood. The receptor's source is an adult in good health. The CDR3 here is CAIRLAGGNEQFF. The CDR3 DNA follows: TGTGCCATCAGACTAGCGGGGGGCAATGAGCAGTTCTTC.